Below are 4 T cell receptor beta chains sequenced from a single sample in a study of blood T cell repertoires in COVID-19. Generated by immunoSEQ multiplex PCR, the TCRdb table keeps only in-frame clones and is missing some. The sample lists 180,000 or so clones; approximately 85% were seen once. Sequenced input: peripheral blood. Receptor source: a human donor with active or convalescent COVID-19. The donor label of this sample is uncertain.

This clone was picked up one time. The chain combines TRBV29-1 with TRBJ1-1; no clear D. The CDR3 extends over 13 amino acids. The V and J ends lost 6 bases and 10 bases respectively, with 21 bases between them. The germline V gene has CDR1 SQVTM and CDR2 ANQGSEA. CDR3 in amino acids: CSVDSGISPVAFF. The CDR3 DNA reads TGCAGCGTCGACTCCGGGATTTCCCCTGTAGCTTTCTTT.

For the CDR3, the DNA is TGTGCCAGTAGTATCAGAGTGGGAGGGCCCGGTGAGCAGTTCTTC. This translates into CASSIRVGGPGEQFF. The chain employs TRBV19 and TRBJ2-1, with 7 bases lining up with TRBD2. Germline CDR1 LNHDA, CDR2 SQIVND (reference sequence). The J segment lost 9 bases and the V segment lost 3 bases, leaving 11 bases of the junction unmatched. This CDR3 is 15 amino acids long.

The chain carries TRBV27 and TRBJ2-4; TRBD2 agrees at 11 bases. The J segment lost 3 bases and the V segment lost 6 bases, leaving 10 bases of the junction unmatched. Germline V gives CDR1 MNHEY, CDR2 SMNVEV (reference sequence). The CDR3 length is 17 residues. CDR3 sequence: CASRPGLADRYKNIQYF. The CDR3 DNA is TGTGCCAGCAGGCCGGGACTAGCGGATAGGTACAAAAACATTCAGTACTTC.

Notes on this clone: A read error may produce the germline difference seen at one junction end. The chain employs TRBV27 and TRBJ1-1; perhaps TRBD1 as D (6 bases). The CDR3 consists of 14 residues. Per germline, CDR1 MNHEY and CDR2 SMNVEV (reference sequence). The CDR3 loop reads CAGRVQGGSTEAFF. CDR3 coding DNA: TGTGCCGGCAGGGTACAGGGTGGTAGCACTGAAGCTTTCTTT.